This T cell receptor beta chain stems from a study of T cell clonality in common variable immunodeficiency. Using immunoSEQ multiplex PCR, the repertoire was profiled, and TCRdb retains in-frame clones only, with some absent. The specimen gives about 33,000 clones without singletons; the ten biggest hold about 6.1%. Study-level points and caveats: Fewer deletions and N-nucleotide insertions were reportedly seen in common variable immunodeficiency TCR beta sequences.

In this sample, this clone turned up many times. Its antigen is as yet unknown. The read gets to within 3 residues of the CDR3 end, and the germline J gene fills in the rest. Both groups were predominantly of Caucasian heritage. The germline V gene has CDR1 DFQATT and CDR2 SNEGSKA (reference sequence). The germline V and J ends were trimmed by 5 bases and 1 base, with 18 bases remaining between them. The CDR3 loop spans 16 amino acids. The specimen sequenced was peripheral blood mononuclear cells. This receptor was identified in a human donor with common variable immunodeficiency. The rearrangement links TRBV20-1 to TRBJ2-4; maybe TRBD1 (6 bases). The CDR3: CSAQGRSGAAKNIQYF. The CDR3 bases that were read are TGCAGTGCTCAGGGGCGGTCAGGTGCGGCCAAAAACATT.